This T cell receptor (beta chain) was sequenced in a study of blood T cells in healthy people across ages. General study results and limits: Long-lived and aged donors differed, with more naive CD4+ cells and higher diversity in the long-lived. Without sorted subsets, naive and antigen-experienced compartments could not be conclusively compared.

With each sample, at least 5 micrograms of total RNA were extracted. This clonotype was seen more than once but under ten times. Its antigen is undetermined. The second PCR ran roughly 6 to 11 cycles with a sample-barcoded 5' primer and J-beta primers. TCRdb re-called the 5' RACE reads with MiXCR, one entry per CDR3 protein. Of under 2 million distinct CDR3 sequences detected, approximately 32% appear once; the ten largest clones hold about 11%. The sequenced material came from blood. This TCR was recovered from a woman in her thirties in good health.

CDR3: CAISGRYGYTF. In DNA form, the CDR3 reads TGTGCCATCTCAGGGCGCTATGGCTACACCTTC. The V call is TRBV6-2 or TRBV6-3, the J call TRBJ1-2; D may be TRBD1 (5 bases). V lost 10 bases to trimming and J lost 4 bases, with 10 bases between them. Germline V CDR1 and CDR2: MNHEY, SVGEGT. There are 11 residues in the CDR3.